Each of the 8 T cell receptor beta chains below was sequenced from the same sample in a study of cytomegalovirus exposure and HLA in healthy donors. It was with 60 Vbeta and 13 Jbeta primers that the PCR ran. TCRdb's table, derived via immunoSEQ multiplex PCR, lists solely in-frame clones and lacks some. The sample includes under 140,000 clones, approximately 83% of them seen just once. The sequenced sample consisted of PBMCs. All receptors come from a man between 40 and 49 years old in good health and CMV-seronegative.

CDR3 protein: CASSSYRGLGETQYF. In DNA form, the CDR3 reads TGCGCCAGCAGCTCTTACAGGGGATTAGGGGAGACCCAGTACTTC. The chain couples TRBV5-1 to TRBJ2-5; TRBD1 matches 7 bases. Germline trimming cut 3 bases from V and 5 bases from J; bases unmatched to any gene: 10. The CDR3 totals 15 residues. In germline, CDR1 is SGHRS, CDR2 YFSETQ.

The genes are TRBV6-6 and TRBJ2-1; TRBD1 matches 7 bases. Looked up from germline, CDR1 is MNHNY and CDR2 is SVGAGI (reference sequence). With 6 bases clipped from V and 5 bases from J, the junction kept 10 bases outside the gene matches. The length of the CDR3 is 15 residues. The CDR3 sequence: CASRPPGQLDNEQFF. The CDR3 DNA reads TGTGCCAGCAGGCCTCCGGGACAGCTAGACAATGAGCAGTTCTTC.

The chain uses TRBV7-2 and TRBJ1-2, with unresolved D. The CDR3 consists of 17 residues. Germline CDR1 SGHTA, CDR2 FQGNSA. Trimming stripped 1 base from V and 0 bases from J, with 15 bases between. Here the CDR3 reads CASSLGWAAQTNYGYTF. The CDR3 nucleotides read TGTGCCAGCAGCTTAGGGTGGGCAGCACAAACTAACTATGGCTACACCTTC.

This clone was picked up one time. The J gene is TRBJ2-7, the V gene TRBV6-1; TRBD2 aligns across 13 bases. J lost 1 base, V lost 4 bases, and 13 bases had no gene match. The germline V gene has CDR1 MNHNS and CDR2 SASEGT. There are 19 residues in the CDR3. The CDR3 DNA sequence: TGTGCCAGCAGTGGTGGACTAGCGGGGGCCGTCTTGATATCCTACGAGCAGTACTTC. Translating it yields CASSGGLAGAVLISYEQYF.

The chain couples TRBV5-6 to TRBJ2-7; 13 nucleotides align to TRBD2. With V trimmed by 4 bases and J by 7 bases, 8 bases remained unmatched. This CDR3 contains 15 residues. Germline loops: CDR1 SGHDT, CDR2 YYEEEE. CDR3 nucleotides: TGTGCCAGCAGCGTTGGACTAGCGGGGGTGGATGAGCAGTACTTC. Its protein is CASSVGLAGVDEQYF.

The V call is TRBV5-1, the J call TRBJ2-2; 7 bases map to TRBD1. V shed 5 bases, J shed 1 base, and the junction held 5 bases outside the gene matches. Per the germline V gene, CDR1 is SGHRS and CDR2 is YFSETQ. This CDR3 has 15 amino acids. The CDR3 spells CASSIQGRNTGELFF. DNA of the CDR3: TGCGCCAGCAGTATACAGGGGAGGAACACCGGGGAGCTGTTTTTT. Using reference TRBV5-1 and TRBJ2-2 for the parts outside the CDR3, the full variable domain is KAGVTQTPRYLIKTRGQQVTLSCSPISGHRSVSWYQQTPGQGLQFLFEYFSETQRNKGNFPGRFSGRQFSNSRSEMNVSTLELGDSALYLCASSIQGRNTGELFFGEGSRLTVL.

The rearrangement joins TRBV7-2 to TRBJ2-7; no clear D gene. Germline V gene lookup returns CDR1 SGHTA and CDR2 FQGNSA. The CDR3 runs to 12 residues. V was pared by 3 bases and J by 5 bases, with 8 bases between. The CDR3 is CASSFNRDEQYF. CDR3 nucleotide sequence: TGTGCCAGCAGCTTCAATCGGGACGAGCAGTACTTC.

V is TRBV7-2 and J is TRBJ2-5, with D maybe TRBD2 (7 bases). This CDR3 contains 15 residues. Germline V gives CDR1 SGHTA, CDR2 FQGNSA. V lost 4 bases to trimming and J lost 1 base, with 13 bases between them. CDR3 DNA sequence: TGTGCCAGCAGCTCTTCGCGGGGGCCCCAAGAGACCCAGTACTTC. It is translated as CASSSSRGPQETQYF. Complete variable domain (other parts from reference TRBV7-2 and TRBJ2-5): GAGVSQSPSNKVTEKGKDVELRCDPISGHTALYWYRQSLGQGLEFLIYFQGNSAPDKSGLPSDRFSAERTGGSVSTLTIQRTQQEDSAVYLCASSSSRGPQETQYFGPGTRLLVL.